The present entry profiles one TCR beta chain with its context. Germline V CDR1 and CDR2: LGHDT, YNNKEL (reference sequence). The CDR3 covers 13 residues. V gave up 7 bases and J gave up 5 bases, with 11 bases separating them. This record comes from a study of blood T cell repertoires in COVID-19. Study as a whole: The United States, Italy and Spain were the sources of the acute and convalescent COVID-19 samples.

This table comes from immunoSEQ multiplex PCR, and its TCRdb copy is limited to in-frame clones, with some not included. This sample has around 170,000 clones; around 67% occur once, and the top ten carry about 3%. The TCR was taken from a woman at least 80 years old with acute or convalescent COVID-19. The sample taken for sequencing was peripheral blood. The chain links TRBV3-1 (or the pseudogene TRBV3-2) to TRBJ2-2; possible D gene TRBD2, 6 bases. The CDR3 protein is CASTDSGTGELFF. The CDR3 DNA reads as TGTGCCAGCACGGATAGCGGTACCGGGGAGCTGTTTTTT.